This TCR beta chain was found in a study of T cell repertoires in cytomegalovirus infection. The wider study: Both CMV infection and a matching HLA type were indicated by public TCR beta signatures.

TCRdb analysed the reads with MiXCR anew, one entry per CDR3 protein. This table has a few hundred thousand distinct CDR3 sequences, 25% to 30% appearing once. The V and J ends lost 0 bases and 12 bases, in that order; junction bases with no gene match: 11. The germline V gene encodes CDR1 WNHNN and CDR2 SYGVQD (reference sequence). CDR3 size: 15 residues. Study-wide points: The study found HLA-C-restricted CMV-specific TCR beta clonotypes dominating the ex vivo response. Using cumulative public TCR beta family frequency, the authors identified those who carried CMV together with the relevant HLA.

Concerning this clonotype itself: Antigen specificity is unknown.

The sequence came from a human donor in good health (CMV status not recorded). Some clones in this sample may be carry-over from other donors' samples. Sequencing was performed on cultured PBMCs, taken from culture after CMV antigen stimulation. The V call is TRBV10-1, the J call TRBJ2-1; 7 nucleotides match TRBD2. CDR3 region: CASSESGGGGLGQFF. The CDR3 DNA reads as TGCGCCAGCAGTGAGTCAGGCGGGGGAGGTCTCGGGCAGTTCTTC.